This TCR beta chain was retrieved from a study of tumor and adjacent non-tumor tissue in lung cancer. Study summary: Stage I to III disease affected 10 men and roughly 5 women aged roughly 31 to 85. Each sample yielded 3.9 million or so productive TCRbeta reads on average. Study-level results: TCR diversity was significantly greater in tumor than normal lung tissue.

Notes on this clonotype: What it binds is unknown.

V gave up 8 bases and J gave up 9 bases, with 22 bases separating them. Germline lookup yields CDR1 MDHEN and CDR2 SYDVKM. The CDR3 contains 14 residues. The library came from three nested PCR rounds adapted from ARM-PCR protocols. TCRdb ran MiXCR on the multiplex PCR reads and lists one entry per CDR3 protein. The table shows roughly 120,000 distinct CDR3 sequences, with approximately 87% occurring only once. This sample's RNA came from whole unsorted tissue. The TCR sequence derives from a man aged 65 to 79 with non-small cell lung cancer. Sequenced sample: lung tumor tissue. The chain couples TRBV28 to TRBJ1-2, with D uncertain. In DNA, the CDR3 is TGTGCCAGCCTTAGAAGGGCAGTAAATTATAGCTACACCTTC. Protein: CASLRRAVNYSYTF.